Presented here are 27 T cell receptor beta chains from one specimen sequenced in a study of OX40 agonist ivuxolimab in advanced cancers. TCRdb keeps only in-frame clones here, not all; method: immunoSEQ multiplex PCR. The sample has approximately 71,000 clones; 80% to 85% are singletons. The input for sequencing was CD4+ or CD8+ T cells sorted from blood, taken in a trial of the OX40 agonist ivuxolimab. The receptors were gathered from an adult with an advanced solid tumor such as melanoma, head and neck, liver or kidney cancer.

The rearrangement uses TRBV4-3 and TRBJ2-7; 12 bases map to TRBD1. Trimming took 5 bases from V and 6 from J; bases not matched to a gene: 14. The germline V gene has CDR1 LGHNA and CDR2 YSLEER. The CDR3 length is 17 residues. This CDR3 reads CASSTKWAGTGGTEQYF. CDR3 nucleotide sequence: TGCGCCAGCAGCACAAAGTGGGCCGGGACAGGGGGCACCGAGCAGTACTTC.

This chain joins TRBV30 and TRBJ2-5; possible D gene TRBD1, 6 bases. Per the germline V gene, CDR1 is GTSNPN and CDR2 is SVGIG (reference sequence). The CDR3 totals 13 residues. With 0 bases removed from V and 5 bases from J, the gap between germline ends came to 10 bases. The CDR3 DNA follows: TGTGCCTGGAGTGTTATTAGGGGGGAGACCCAGTACTTC. It codes for CAWSVIRGETQYF.

The chain employs TRBV7-2 and TRBJ2-7, with 8 bases matching TRBD1. CDR3 size: 13 residues. Germline-derived CDR1 and CDR2 are SGHTA and FQGNSA. V lost 5 bases and J lost 7; bases outside the gene matches: 7. CDR3 bases: TGTGCCAGCAGCCCCGCGGGACAGGTGGAGCAGTACTTC. The encoded protein is CASSPAGQVEQYF.

The chain couples TRBV5-1 to TRBJ1-1; D unresolved. From germline, CDR1 is SGHRS and CDR2 YFSETQ. This CDR3 spans 12 amino acids. V dropped 0 bases and J dropped 4 bases, with 4 bases sitting between them. This CDR3 reads CASSLGSTEAFF. CDR3 bases: TGCGCCAGCAGCTTGGGCAGCACTGAAGCTTTCTTT.

V and J are TRBV21-1 and TRBJ2-5. TRBV21-1 represents a pseudogene. The CDR3 totals 17 residues. The CDR3 sequence: CASSKPPGTGSQETQYF. The CDR3 DNA is TGTGCCAGCAGCAAACCTCCCGGGACGGGTAGCCAAGAGACCCAGTACTTC.

The chain has TRBV28 and TRBJ1-5; 8 nucleotides line up with TRBD1. Germline CDR1 and CDR2: MDHEN and SYDVKM. The CDR3 has 15 amino acids. The V and J ends lost 2 bases and 6 bases, in that order; junction bases with no gene match: 6. In nucleotides, the CDR3 is TGTGCCAGCAGTTTAGATGACAGGGGTGGTCAGCCCCAGCATTTT. Translation gives CASSLDDRGGQPQHF. The full variable domain, completed using reference TRBV28 and TRBJ1-5, is DVKVTQSSRYLVKRTGEKVFLECVQDMDHENMFWYRQDPGLGLRLIYFSYDVKMKEKGDIPEGYSVSREKKERFSLILESASTNQTSMYLCASSLDDRGGQPQHFGDGTRLSIL.

A few counts support this clone. This chain uses TRBV30 with TRBJ1-1; D remains unclear. This CDR3 is 13 amino acids long. Between the trimmed V and J ends, which lost 0 bases and 0 bases, there was a span of 5 bases. Germline assignment: CDR1 GTSNPN and CDR2 SVGIG (reference sequence). CDR3 DNA sequence: TGTGCCTGGAGTGTAAGCCTGAACACTGAAGCTTTCTTT. Protein product: CAWSVSLNTEAFF.

The chain employs TRBV6-1 and TRBJ1-5; the D is unclear. V lost 4 bases to trimming and J lost 0 bases, with 7 bases between them. Germline V gene lookup returns CDR1 MNHNS and CDR2 SASEGT. CDR3 length equals 14 residues. CDR3 coding DNA: TGTGCCAGCAGTGTATTTAATAGCAATCAGCCCCAGCATTTT. Its protein is CASSVFNSNQPQHF.

The CDR3 here is CASSLFLSGNTIYF. CDR3 DNA sequence: TGTGCCAGCAGCTTATTCCTCTCTGGAAACACCATATATTTT. The chain recombines TRBV11-2 with TRBJ1-3; D remains unclear. Trimming pared 2 bases from V and 0 bases from J, leaving 5 bases between. Germline V gives CDR1 SGHAT, CDR2 FQNNGV. The CDR3 consists of 14 residues.

This clone was detected once. This chain connects TRBV7-9 to TRBJ2-7; D is uncertain. The CDR3 sequence is 12 residues long. Germline V gene data show CDR1 as SEHNR and CDR2 as FQNEAQ (reference sequence). Trimming took 2 bases from V and 0 from J, leaving 2 bases between them. The CDR3 here is CASSLSSYEQYF. For the CDR3, the DNA is TGTGCCAGCAGCTTAAGCTCCTACGAGCAGTACTTC.

Relative to its sample, this clone is large. This chain joins TRBV6-5 and TRBJ1-3; D is possibly TRBD1 (6 bases). Deletions cut 7 bases from V and 4 bases from J, with 14 bases between. Per the germline V gene, CDR1 is MNHEY and CDR2 is SVGAGI. The CDR3 contains 14 residues. The CDR3 DNA reads TGTGCCAGCAAGATACAGGGATCCGGAAACACCATATATTTT. It yields the protein CASKIQGSGNTIYF.

This rearrangement joins TRBV30 to TRBJ1-2; 10 bases line up with TRBD1. The ends lost 0 bases at V and 4 bases at J; junction bases unmatched: 2. Looked up from germline, CDR1 is GTSNPN and CDR2 is SVGIG (reference sequence). The CDR3 is made up of 14 amino acids. The CDR3 region is CAWSVGTGAYGYTF. CDR3 bases: TGTGCCTGGAGTGTAGGGACAGGGGCCTATGGCTACACCTTC. The variable domain in full, completed from reference TRBV30 and TRBJ1-2, reads SQTIHQWPATLVQPVGSPLSLECTVEGTSNPNLYWYRQAAGRGLQLLFYSVGIGQISSEVPQNLSASRPQDRQFILSSKKLLLSDSGFYLCAWSVGTGAYGYTFGSGTRLTVV.

The rearrangement joins TRBV30 to TRBJ2-7, with 15 bases fitting TRBD2. This CDR3 is built from 18 residues. The V gene's germline CDR1 is GTSNPN and CDR2 SVGIG (reference sequence). V dropped 4 bases and J dropped 5; count of bases not matched to a gene: 15. Written as DNA, the CDR3 is TGTGCCTGGAAGGGCAACAGGGAGGGACTAGCGGGAGGCCACGAGCAGTACTTC. Amino acid sequence: CAWKGNREGLAGGHEQYF.

The V gene is TRBV12-5, the J gene TRBJ1-1, with 8 bases matching TRBD1. Germline assignment: CDR1 LGHNT and CDR2 FRNRAP. The CDR3 extends over 13 amino acids. J gave up 5 bases and V 8 bases, and 7 bases lay outside the gene matches. For the CDR3, the DNA is TGTGCTAGTCTACAGGGGGAAGGGACTGAAGCTTTCTTT. Encoded protein: CASLQGEGTEAFF.

The V call is TRBV2, the J call TRBJ2-7, with a tentative D call TRBD1 (5 bases). Germline V CDR1 and CDR2: SNHLY, FYNNEI. CDR3 length equals 15 residues. The V end lost 5 bases, the J end lost 5 bases, and 19 bases lay between the germline ends. The CDR3 is CASSNDSPALNEQYF. CDR3 nucleotide sequence: TGTGCCAGCAGTAACGACAGCCCCGCCCTTAACGAGCAGTACTTC.

The CDR3 protein is CASSFLGGRAYNEQFF. The CDR3 DNA reads TGTGCCAGCAGTTTTCTCGGCGGGAGGGCCTACAATGAGCAGTTCTTC. This chain links TRBV28 with TRBJ2-1; 9 nucleotides line up with TRBD2. The CDR3 is 16 amino acids. Germline V gene sequence: CDR1 MDHEN, CDR2 SYDVKM. The trim removed 3 bases at V and 2 bases at J, leaving 5 bases unmatched.

The chain recombines TRBV4-1 with TRBJ2-2; perhaps D is TRBD1 or TRBD2 (5 bases each). The CDR3 runs 16 residues. The germline CDR1 and CDR2 sequences are MGHRA and YSYEKL. V lost 0 bases to trimming and J lost 5 bases, with 13 bases between them. In nucleotides, the CDR3 is TGCGCCAGCAGCCAAGACATCGGGGCACTGACCGGGGAGCTGTTTTTT. Translating it yields CASSQDIGALTGELFF.

The chain has TRBV19 and TRBJ2-1, with 12 bases fitting TRBD2. This CDR3 comprises 17 residues. With 3 bases clipped from V and 7 bases from J, the junction kept 10 bases outside the gene matches. Germline CDR1 and CDR2: LNHDA and SQIVND (reference sequence). The CDR3 coding sequence is TGTGCCAGTAGTATCGGACTAGCGGGATCGGGTGCAAATGAGCAGTTCTTC. Protein product: CASSIGLAGSGANEQFF.

The chain carries TRBV5-1 and TRBJ2-5, with D possibly being TRBD1 (5 bases). The germline V gene has CDR1 SGHRS and CDR2 YFSETQ. There are 15 residues in the CDR3. V lost 2 bases, J lost 1 base, and 12 bases lay in between. The CDR3 protein is CASSFEGHPQETQYF. The CDR3 DNA reads as TGCGCCAGCAGCTTTGAAGGACACCCCCAAGAGACCCAGTACTTC.

The chain uses TRBV4-1 and TRBJ1-4; D ambiguous. V was trimmed by 0 bases and J by 1 base, leaving 12 bases between them. Germline V gene data show CDR1 as MGHRA and CDR2 as YSYEKL. The length of the CDR3 is 17 residues. The CDR3, as DNA: TGCGCCAGCAGCCAAGAAAACGACGGACGAACTAATGAAAAACTGTTTTTT. Encoded protein: CASSQENDGRTNEKLFF.

J is TRBJ2-1 and V is TRBV2; unclear D gene. V dropped 3 bases and J dropped 0 bases, with 15 bases sitting between them. The CDR3 consists of 17 residues. Looked up from germline, CDR1 is SNHLY and CDR2 is FYNNEI. For the CDR3, the DNA is TGTGCCAGCAGTGAGCTTTCTGGGTGGGCCTCCTACAATGAGCAGTTCTTC. Its translation: CASSELSGWASYNEQFF. The full variable domain, completed using reference TRBV2 and TRBJ2-1, is EPEVTQTPSHQVTQMGQEVILRCVPISNHLYFYWYRQILGQKVEFLVSFYNNEISEKSEIFDDQFSVERPDGSNFTLKIRSTKLEDSAMYFCASSELSGWASYNEQFFGPGTRLTVL.

J is TRBJ1-2 and V is TRBV6-5; 7 nucleotides line up with TRBD1. Trimming cost V 4 bases and J 4 bases; bases outside gene matches: 6. The CDR3 spans 14 residues. Germline V lookup: CDR1 MNHEY, CDR2 SVGAGI. The CDR3 region is CASSSTGPLYGYTF. DNA of the CDR3: TGTGCCAGCAGTTCGACAGGGCCCCTCTATGGCTACACCTTC.

This rearrangement joins TRBV30 to TRBJ1-5; 11 bases match TRBD1. CDR1 is GTSNPN, CDR2 SVGIG, per germline (reference sequence). The CDR3 runs to 14 residues. The ends lost 2 bases at V and 8 bases at J; junction bases unmatched: 5. CDR3 amino acids: CAWSPGTGGEPQHF. The CDR3 DNA reads as TGTGCCTGGAGTCCCGGGACAGGGGGGGAGCCCCAGCATTTT.

This clone was observed a single time. The J gene is TRBJ2-1, the V gene TRBV7-3; 16 nucleotides agree with TRBD2. Germline loops: CDR1 SGHTA, CDR2 FQGTGA. The CDR3 sequence is 15 residues long. After removal of 5 bases from V and 8 bases from J, the junction contained 3 bases not matched to a gene. Here the CDR3 DNA reads TGTGCCAGCAGCGTCGGGACTAGCGGGAGGGATGAGCAGTTCTTC. This encodes CASSVGTSGRDEQFF.

The chain couples TRBV28 to TRBJ2-3; a weak D match, TRBD2 (6 bases). Germline V gives CDR1 MDHEN, CDR2 SYDVKM. This CDR3 region has 14 residues. V lost 3 bases and J 4 bases, leaving 11 bases between the germline ends. CDR3 sequence: CASSFPGSADTQYF. The CDR3 DNA follows: TGTGCCAGCAGTTTCCCCGGGAGTGCAGATACGCAGTATTTT.

As DNA, the CDR3 is TGTGCCAGTAGGAGGGGTGCCGGGGAGCTGTTTTTT. Its protein is CASRRGAGELFF. The chain carries TRBV19 and TRBJ2-2, with D perhaps given as TRBD1 or TRBD2 (5 bases each). Germline values: CDR1 LNHDA, CDR2 SQIVND (reference sequence). The CDR3 runs to 12 residues. V shed 6 bases and J shed 6 bases, with 8 bases lying between them.

This chain connects TRBV19 to TRBJ2-1, with D tentatively TRBD2 (7 bases). This CDR3 region has 15 residues. Between the trimmed V and J ends, which lost 5 bases and 9 bases, there was a span of 20 bases. The germline CDR1 and CDR2 sequences are LNHDA and SQIVND (reference sequence). The CDR3 protein is CASSEGGGPSGEQFF. In DNA, the CDR3 is TGTGCCAGTAGTGAAGGGGGGGGACCCTCGGGTGAGCAGTTCTTC.